A selection of T cell receptor beta chains follows, all from one sample in a study of blood T cells in healthy people across ages. Each CDR3 protein gets one entry after TCRdb re-called the 5' RACE reads with MiXCR. The sample holds about 970,000 distinct CDR3 sequences, roughly 50% seen once. What was sequenced was blood. These receptors all stem from a woman in her sixties or seventies in good health. The CDR3 runs from the conserved cysteine through the conserved F or W. A D gene is named only where the DNA matches it firmly. Rows give clone size only sometimes, using once, few, many, or a class for an expanded clone.

v_call: TRBV29-1
j_call: TRBJ1-2
clone_size: NA
d_call: TRBD1
cdr3_aa: CSVTRTGGRSYGYTF
cdr3_nt: TGCAGCGTAACCCGGACAGGGGGCCGAAGTTATGGCTACACCTTC

v_call: TRBV6-5
j_call: TRBJ2-7
clone_size: NA
d_call: NA
cdr3_aa: CASSPVGGRNTYEQYF
cdr3_nt: TGTGCCAGCAGTCCCGTAGGTGGACGCAACACCTACGAGCAGTACTTC

v_call: TRBV20-1
j_call: TRBJ2-1
clone_size: few
d_call: NA
cdr3_aa: CSARDVEPSYNEQFF
cdr3_nt: TGCAGTGCTAGAGATGTGGAACCCTCCTACAATGAGCAGTTCTTC

v_call: TRBV12-3/TRBV12-4
j_call: TRBJ1-1
clone_size: NA
d_call: NA
cdr3_aa: CASSTFSTAFF
cdr3_nt: TGTGCCAGCAGTACTTTCTCGACAGCTTTCTTT

v_call: TRBV20-1
j_call: TRBJ1-2
clone_size: NA
d_call: NA
cdr3_aa: CSARGANYGYTF
cdr3_nt: TGCAGTGCTAGGGGGGCTAACTATGGCTACACCTTC

v_call: TRBV13
j_call: TRBJ2-2
clone_size: NA
d_call: NA
cdr3_aa: CASSPVGPGRANTGELFF
cdr3_nt: TGTGCCAGCAGCCCAGTTGGCCCAGGGCGCGCGAACACCGGGGAGCTGTTTTTT

v_call: TRBV11-2
j_call: TRBJ2-7
clone_size: NA
d_call: TRBD2
cdr3_aa: CASSRTPGLEGYEQYF
cdr3_nt: TGTGCCAGCAGCCGGACCCCGGGACTAGAGGGCTACGAGCAGTACTTC

v_call: TRBV12-3/TRBV12-4
j_call: TRBJ2-3
clone_size: few
d_call: TRBD2
cdr3_aa: CASSIGTSGTLTDTQYF
cdr3_nt: TGTGCCAGCAGTATCGGGACTAGCGGGACGTTAACAGATACGCAGTATTTT

v_call: TRBV29-1
j_call: TRBJ2-3
clone_size: NA
d_call: NA
cdr3_aa: CSVERAYTDTQYF
cdr3_nt: TGCAGCGTTGAACGTGCGTACACAGATACGCAGTATTTT

v_call: TRBV5-1
j_call: TRBJ2-3
clone_size: NA
d_call: NA
cdr3_aa: CASSLTRQRADTQYF
cdr3_nt: TGCGCCAGCAGCTTGACCAGGCAGAGGGCAGATACGCAGTATTTT

v_call: TRBV10-3
j_call: TRBJ1-2
clone_size: few
d_call: TRBD1
cdr3_aa: CAINLDRGGYGYTF
cdr3_nt: TGTGCCATCAACTTGGACAGGGGGGGATATGGCTACACCTTC

v_call: TRBV28
j_call: TRBJ2-5
clone_size: few
d_call: NA
cdr3_aa: CASSGQTIKETQYF
cdr3_nt: TGTGCCAGCAGCGGACAGACAATTAAGGAGACCCAGTACTTC

v_call: TRBV28
j_call: TRBJ2-1
clone_size: few
d_call: TRBD2
cdr3_aa: CASTYPLGGRAVGENEQFF
cdr3_nt: TGTGCCAGCACCTACCCCTTGGGCGGGAGGGCCGTCGGGGAGAATGAGCAGTTCTTC

v_call: TRBV20-1
j_call: TRBJ2-7
clone_size: NA
d_call: NA
cdr3_aa: CSARDPTAGGGSYEQYF
cdr3_nt: TGCAGTGCTAGAGATCCTACGGCTGGCGGAGGGTCCTACGAGCAGTACTTC

v_call: TRBV7-9
j_call: TRBJ2-7
clone_size: few
d_call: NA
cdr3_aa: CASSLVAGDNEQYF
cdr3_nt: TGTGCCAGCAGCTTAGTTGCAGGAGACAACGAGCAGTACTTC

v_call: TRBV20-1
j_call: TRBJ1-1
clone_size: NA
d_call: TRBD1
cdr3_aa: CSASDFRDRPSNTEAFF
cdr3_nt: TGCAGTGCTAGCGATTTCCGGGACAGGCCCAGTAACACTGAAGCTTTCTTT

v_call: TRBV7-8
j_call: TRBJ2-7
clone_size: few
d_call: NA
cdr3_aa: CASSLDTSAYEQYF
cdr3_nt: TGTGCCAGCAGCTTGGACACCTCAGCCTACGAGCAGTACTTC

v_call: TRBV24-1
j_call: TRBJ1-5
clone_size: NA
d_call: NA
cdr3_aa: CATSDIGVQPQHF
cdr3_nt: TGTGCCACCAGTGACATAGGGGTCCAGCCCCAGCATTTT

v_call: TRBV29-1
j_call: TRBJ2-5
clone_size: NA
d_call: NA
cdr3_aa: CSVEPGTETQYF
cdr3_nt: TGCAGCGTTGAGCCAGGTACGGAGACCCAGTACTTC

v_call: TRBV12-3/TRBV12-4
j_call: TRBJ2-7
clone_size: NA
d_call: NA
cdr3_aa: CASTIRGGSYEQYF
cdr3_nt: TGTGCCAGCACCATCCGGGGAGGCTCCTACGAGCAGTACTTC

v_call: TRBV10-3
j_call: TRBJ1-2
clone_size: few
d_call: NA
cdr3_aa: CAISVKLRQDSNYGYTF
cdr3_nt: TGTGCCATCAGTGTAAAACTCCGACAGGATTCTAACTATGGCTACACCTTC

v_call: TRBV6-1
j_call: TRBJ2-1
clone_size: few
d_call: NA
cdr3_aa: CAGSMGYEQFF
cdr3_nt: TGTGCCGGAAGTATGGGTTATGAGCAGTTCTTC

v_call: TRBV28
j_call: TRBJ1-1
clone_size: NA
d_call: NA
cdr3_aa: CASSFRGDTGLHMNTEAFF
cdr3_nt: TGTGCCAGCAGTTTTAGGGGGGACACAGGACTACACATGAACACTGAAGCTTTCTTT

v_call: TRBV7-9
j_call: TRBJ2-1
clone_size: NA
d_call: TRBD2
cdr3_aa: CASSNLAGGVNEQFF
cdr3_nt: TGTGCCAGCAGCAACCTAGCGGGAGGGGTCAATGAGCAGTTCTTC

v_call: TRBV7-8
j_call: TRBJ2-1
clone_size: NA
d_call: NA
cdr3_aa: CASSPTIGLRNEQFF
cdr3_nt: TGTGCCAGCAGCCCAACAATCGGGCTCCGTAATGAGCAGTTCTTC

v_call: TRBV7-9
j_call: TRBJ1-5
clone_size: few
d_call: NA
cdr3_aa: CASSLGAGRLYQPQHF
cdr3_nt: TGTGCCAGCAGCTTAGGGGCTGGGAGGCTGTATCAGCCCCAGCATTTT

v_call: TRBV6-6
j_call: TRBJ2-7
clone_size: NA
d_call: TRBD1
cdr3_aa: CASSYRGRDSSSYEQYF
cdr3_nt: TGTGCCAGCAGTTACAGGGGGCGAGACTCCAGCTCCTACGAGCAGTACTTC

v_call: TRBV18
j_call: TRBJ2-5
clone_size: NA
d_call: NA
cdr3_aa: CASSPVGSRAGETQYF
cdr3_nt: TGTGCCAGCTCACCCGTGGGGTCGCGGGCTGGAGAGACCCAGTACTTC

v_call: TRBV4-1
j_call: TRBJ2-5
clone_size: few
d_call: TRBD2
cdr3_aa: CASSLLAGFQETQYF
cdr3_nt: TGCGCCAGCAGCCTTCTAGCGGGGTTCCAAGAGACCCAGTACTTC

v_call: TRBV28
j_call: TRBJ1-5
clone_size: few
d_call: TRBD1
cdr3_aa: CASSPGRGYQPQHF
cdr3_nt: TGTGCCAGCAGTCCCGGCAGGGGGTATCAGCCCCAGCATTTT

v_call: TRBV7-9
j_call: TRBJ2-1
clone_size: NA
d_call: TRBD2
cdr3_aa: CASHGTSGRAFFSEQFF
cdr3_nt: TGTGCCAGCCATGGCACTAGCGGGAGGGCCTTTTTTAGTGAGCAGTTCTTC

v_call: TRBV25-1
j_call: TRBJ2-5
clone_size: NA
d_call: NA
cdr3_aa: CASSLGVMYQETQYF
cdr3_nt: TGTGCCAGCAGTTTGGGTGTCATGTACCAAGAGACCCAGTACTTC

v_call: TRBV2
j_call: TRBJ2-7
clone_size: NA
d_call: NA
cdr3_aa: CASRGGRDRSWLFEQYF
cdr3_nt: TGTGCCAGCAGGGGGGGGAGGGACAGGTCCTGGCTTTTCGAGCAGTACTTC

v_call: TRBV6-6
j_call: TRBJ2-1
clone_size: NA
d_call: TRBD2
cdr3_aa: CASTPLGLAGNNEQFF
cdr3_nt: TGTGCCAGCACCCCTCTCGGACTAGCCGGGAACAATGAGCAGTTCTTC

v_call: TRBV20-1
j_call: TRBJ1-5
clone_size: NA
d_call: NA
cdr3_aa: CSALFSIGTQPQHF
cdr3_nt: TGCAGTGCCCTCTTTTCCATTGGCACTCAGCCCCAGCATTTT

v_call: TRBV12-3/TRBV12-4
j_call: TRBJ2-3
clone_size: NA
d_call: TRBD2
cdr3_aa: CASSPASSGRYEDTQYF
cdr3_nt: TGTGCCAGCAGTCCCGCTTCTAGCGGGAGGTATGAGGATACGCAGTATTTT

v_call: TRBV20-1
j_call: TRBJ2-7
clone_size: few
d_call: NA
cdr3_aa: CSASVSYEQYF
cdr3_nt: TGCAGTGCTAGTGTCTCCTACGAGCAGTACTTC

v_call: TRBV24-1
j_call: TRBJ2-4
clone_size: NA
d_call: NA
cdr3_aa: CAATGWVQAKNIQYF
cdr3_nt: TGTGCCGCAACGGGGTGGGTGCAAGCCAAAAACATTCAGTACTTC

v_call: TRBV7-2
j_call: TRBJ2-1
clone_size: few
d_call: TRBD2
cdr3_aa: CASSLSLAVSSYNEQFF
cdr3_nt: TGTGCCAGCAGCTTATCGCTAGCGGTTAGCTCCTACAATGAGCAGTTCTTC

v_call: TRBV7-2
j_call: TRBJ2-1
clone_size: NA
d_call: NA
cdr3_aa: CASSWGSTYNEQFF
cdr3_nt: TGTGCCAGCAGCTGGGGGTCGACCTACAATGAGCAGTTCTTC

v_call: TRBV20-1
j_call: TRBJ2-5
clone_size: NA
d_call: TRBD2
cdr3_aa: CSARDGIAGQETQYF
cdr3_nt: TGCAGTGCTAGAGATGGAATAGCGGGCCAAGAGACCCAGTACTTC

v_call: TRBV12-3/TRBV12-4
j_call: TRBJ2-4
clone_size: NA
d_call: NA
cdr3_aa: CASSPRGRADIQYF
cdr3_nt: TGTGCCAGCAGCCCCCGGGGAAGAGCAGACATTCAGTACTTC

v_call: TRBV4-3
j_call: TRBJ2-3
clone_size: few
d_call: NA
cdr3_aa: CASSHSTGSSTDTQYF
cdr3_nt: TGCGCCAGCAGCCATTCCACAGGGAGTAGCACAGATACGCAGTATTTT

v_call: TRBV20-1
j_call: TRBJ2-5
clone_size: NA
d_call: TRBD2
cdr3_aa: CSASVPGLAGQETQYF
cdr3_nt: TGCAGTGCTAGTGTACCGGGACTAGCGGGCCAAGAGACCCAGTACTTC

v_call: TRBV2
j_call: TRBJ2-7
clone_size: many
d_call: NA
cdr3_aa: CASQTVYSYEQYF
cdr3_nt: TGTGCCAGCCAGACAGTATATAGTTACGAGCAGTACTTC

v_call: TRBV9
j_call: TRBJ2-4
clone_size: NA
d_call: NA
cdr3_aa: CASPGADSEGCQYF
cdr3_nt: TGTGCCAGCCCTGGGGCGGACTCGGAGGGCTGCCAGTACTTC

v_call: TRBV20-1
j_call: TRBJ2-7
clone_size: NA
d_call: TRBD1
cdr3_aa: CSASSWDREEPTYEQYF
cdr3_nt: TGCAGTGCTAGTTCCTGGGACAGGGAGGAACCAACCTACGAGCAGTACTTC

v_call: TRBV7-2
j_call: TRBJ2-1
clone_size: NA
d_call: NA
cdr3_aa: CASSLVGNPGSYNEQFF
cdr3_nt: TGTGCCAGCAGCTTAGTAGGTAACCCAGGTTCCTACAATGAGCAGTTCTTC

v_call: TRBV28
j_call: TRBJ2-7
clone_size: NA
d_call: TRBD2
cdr3_aa: CASADPGTSGSYEQYF
cdr3_nt: TGTGCCAGCGCCGACCCAGGGACTAGCGGATCCTACGAGCAGTACTTC

v_call: TRBV18
j_call: TRBJ2-1
clone_size: NA
d_call: NA
cdr3_aa: CASSPPGTPYNEQFF
cdr3_nt: TGTGCCAGCTCACCCCCAGGGACCCCCTACAATGAGCAGTTCTTC

v_call: TRBV3-1
j_call: TRBJ2-5
clone_size: NA
d_call: TRBD2
cdr3_aa: CASSPLLSGPYNEQYF
cdr3_nt: TGTGCCAGCAGCCCGCTACTTAGCGGGCCTTACAATGAGCAGTACTTC

v_call: TRBV4-3
j_call: TRBJ2-1
clone_size: NA
d_call: NA
cdr3_aa: CASSQESGPPDKQFF
cdr3_nt: TGCGCCAGCAGCCAAGAGTCAGGGCCCCCAGATAAGCAGTTCTTC

v_call: TRBV5-1
j_call: TRBJ2-3
clone_size: few
d_call: TRBD2
cdr3_aa: CASSLSGVSTDTQYF
cdr3_nt: TGCGCCAGCAGCTTGAGCGGGGTCAGCACAGATACGCAGTATTTT

v_call: TRBV28
j_call: TRBJ2-1
clone_size: NA
d_call: TRBD2
cdr3_aa: CASTLGTSGSGEQFF
cdr3_nt: TGTGCCAGCACCCTGGGGACTAGCGGGAGTGGGGAGCAGTTCTTC

v_call: TRBV28
j_call: TRBJ2-7
clone_size: NA
d_call: TRBD2
cdr3_aa: CATFLAGGSYEQYF
cdr3_nt: TGTGCCACCTTCCTAGCGGGAGGATCCTACGAGCAGTACTTC

v_call: TRBV20-1
j_call: TRBJ2-1
clone_size: NA
d_call: TRBD2
cdr3_aa: CSARDASGRFYEQFF
cdr3_nt: TGCAGTGCTAGAGATGCTAGCGGGAGGTTTTACGAGCAGTTCTTC

v_call: TRBV2
j_call: TRBJ2-7
clone_size: NA
d_call: TRBD1
cdr3_aa: CASSKDRGDYEQYF
cdr3_nt: TGTGCCAGCTCAAAAGACAGGGGGGACTACGAGCAGTACTTC